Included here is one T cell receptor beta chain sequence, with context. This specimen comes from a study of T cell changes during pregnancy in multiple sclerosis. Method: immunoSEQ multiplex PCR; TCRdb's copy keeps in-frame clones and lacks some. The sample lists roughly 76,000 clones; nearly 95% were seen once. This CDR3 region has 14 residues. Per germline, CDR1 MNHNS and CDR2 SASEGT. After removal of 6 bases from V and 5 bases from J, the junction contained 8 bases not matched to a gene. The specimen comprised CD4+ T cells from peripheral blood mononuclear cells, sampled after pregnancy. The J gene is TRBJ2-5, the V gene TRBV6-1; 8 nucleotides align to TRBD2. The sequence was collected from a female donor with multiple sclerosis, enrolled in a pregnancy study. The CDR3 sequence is CASRPGGAHETQYF. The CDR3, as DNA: TGTGCCAGCAGGCCCGGGGGGGCCCACGAGACCCAGTACTTC.